What follows are 21 T cell receptor beta chains derived from one specimen sequenced in a study of blood T cells in healthy people across ages. A second PCR, run for roughly 7 to 11 cycles, used a sample-barcoded 5' primer plus a J-beta primer mix. TCRdb redid the calling of the 5' RACE reads with MiXCR, one entry per CDR3 protein. This sample carries 800,000 to 1,000,000 distinct CDR3 sequences, approximately 49% of them seen once, and the ten largest clones take 10% to 15%. The sample consisted of blood. The receptors shown here come from a man aged 25 to 40 in good health.

This chain links TRBV4-2 with TRBJ2-1; the match to TRBD1 covers 8 bases. V lost 3 bases, J lost 6 bases, and 7 bases stayed unmatched. The CDR3 is 15 amino acids. CDR1 is LGHNA and CDR2 is YNFKEQ in the germline V gene. The CDR3 nucleotides read TGTGCCAGCAGCCATGAGGACAGGGTTTTCAATGAGCAGTTCTTC. Amino acid sequence: CASSHEDRVFNEQFF.

The chain recombines TRBV7-2 with TRBJ1-6, with 8 bases lining up with TRBD1. This CDR3 is 14 amino acids long. CDR1 and CDR2 from the germline V gene are SGHTA and FQGNSA. V lost 5 bases and J lost 9; bases outside the gene matches: 6. The CDR3 coding sequence is TGTGCCAGCAGCACCCGGGACAGGAGTTCACCCCTCCACTTT. Encoded protein: CASSTRDRSSPLHF.

This rearrangement joins TRBV15 to TRBJ1-3; 7 bases align to TRBD1. CDR3 size: 16 residues. Germline V CDR1 and CDR2: LNHNV, YYDKDF (reference sequence). The J segment lost 4 bases and the V segment lost 0 bases, leaving 6 bases of the junction unmatched. CDR3 amino acids: CATSRDQGGSGNTIYF. CDR3 coding DNA: TGTGCCACCAGCAGAGATCAGGGGGGATCGGGAAACACCATATATTTT.

This chain links TRBV9 with TRBJ1-6; D not certain. The CDR3 spans 14 residues. The V end lost 6 bases, the J end lost 0 bases, and 7 bases lay between the germline ends. Germline assignment: CDR1 SGDLS and CDR2 YYNGEE. The CDR3 bases are TGTGCCAGCACCCCAGCCTCCTATAATTCACCCCTCCACTTT. Protein product: CASTPASYNSPLHF.

The chain has TRBV4-1 and TRBJ1-1; 7 bases line up with TRBD1. Germline V lookup: CDR1 MGHRA, CDR2 YSYEKL. V was clipped by 2 bases and J by 1 base; unmatched bases: 16. CDR3 length: 19 residues. CDR3 bases: TGCGCCAGCAGCCAAAACGCCATGTGGGACAGCCTTGGGAACACTGAAGCTTTCTTT. This translates into CASSQNAMWDSLGNTEAFF.

This clonotype was detected only a few times. The genes are TRBV7-9 and TRBJ1-4; D uncertain. V shed 3 bases and J shed 1 base, with 6 bases lying between them. Germline values: CDR1 SEHNR, CDR2 FQNEAQ (reference sequence). The CDR3 sequence is 14 residues long. In DNA, the CDR3 is TGTGCCAGCAGCTTTCCGGTAACTAATGAAAAACTGTTTTTT. Amino acid sequence: CASSFPVTNEKLFF.

This clonotype turned up a few times. The rearrangement links TRBV11-2 to TRBJ2-3; 9 nucleotides agree with TRBD1. The CDR3 covers 16 residues. Germline V CDR1 and CDR2: SGHAT, FQNNGV. V lost 0 bases and J lost 3; bases outside the gene matches: 4. The CDR3 DNA reads TGTGCCAGCAGCTTAGAAGGGACAGGGTGGACAGATACGCAGTATTTT. Translated: CASSLEGTGWTDTQYF.

This clonotype was found a few times. The genes are TRBV18 and TRBJ2-2; D unresolved. From germline, CDR1 is KGHSH and CDR2 LQKENI. Trimming stripped 4 bases from V and 0 bases from J, with 12 bases between. The CDR3 spans 16 residues. The DNA of the CDR3 is TGTGCCAGCTCACTAGAGTCGGACCCGAACACCGGGGAGCTGTTTTTT. Protein: CASSLESDPNTGELFF.

Concerning this clonotype itself: Germline and junction disagree at one end, which may indicate a read error. J is TRBJ2-1 and V is TRBV10-3, with a tentative D call TRBD1 (5 bases). The germline CDR1 and CDR2 sequences are ENHRY and SYGVKD. The CDR3 length is 14 residues. The DNA for the CDR3 is TGTGCCGTCAGTGAAGACAGCTCCTACAATGAGCAGTTCTTC. Translating gives CAVSEDSSYNEQFF.

To note about this clonotype: One end of the junction varies from germline; a read error may be responsible. J is TRBJ2-1 and V is TRBV29-1; D perhaps matches TRBD1 (5 bases). Germline CDR1 and CDR2: SQVTM and ANQGSEA. There are 15 residues in the CDR3. CDR3 DNA: TGCAGCCTTAAAAGGGGTGTGCAAATAGACAATGAGCGGTTCTTC. Protein product: CSLKRGVQIDNERFF.

CDR3 loop: CASSFFPYGYTF. The CDR3 nucleotides read TGTGCCAGCAGTTTTTTCCCCTATGGCTACACCTTC. The chain links TRBV28 to TRBJ1-2; D is unresolved. V was shortened by 3 bases and J by 4 bases, with 6 bases between the two germline ends. The CDR3 has 12 amino acids. Looked up from germline, CDR1 is MDHEN and CDR2 is SYDVKM.

This clonotype was seen more than once but under ten times. The chain couples TRBV2 to TRBJ1-2; 9 positions match TRBD1. V was pared by 3 bases and J by 5 bases, with 4 bases of the junction left unmatched. Germline loops: CDR1 SNHLY, CDR2 FYNNEI. The CDR3 loop spans 14 amino acids. The CDR3 nucleotides read TGTGCCAGCAGTGACCGACAGGGGGGATATGGCTACACCTTC. Its protein product is CASSDRQGGYGYTF.

This chain links TRBV20-1 with TRBJ2-1; D is tentatively TRBD1 or TRBD2 (5 bases each). The CDR3 consists of 12 residues. The germline V gene encodes CDR1 DFQATT and CDR2 SNEGSKA (reference sequence). V was cut by 3 bases and J by 8 bases, with 11 bases left in between. The CDR3 DNA sequence: TGCAGTGCTAGGGCAGGGAGAGATGAGCAGTTCTTC. Translating it yields CSARAGRDEQFF.

This chain uses TRBV4-3 with TRBJ1-1; TRBD1 matches 7 bases. CDR1 LGHNA and CDR2 YSLEER come from the germline V gene. V lost 2 bases to trimming and J lost 5 bases; unmatched junction nucleotides: 8. The CDR3 is made up of 15 amino acids. The CDR3 protein is CASSQYRGGGTEAFF. The DNA for the CDR3 is TGCGCCAGCAGCCAATACAGGGGCGGGGGAACTGAAGCTTTCTTT.

This clonotype was counted between two and nine times. The chain links TRBV24-1 to TRBJ2-1, with 9 bases lining up with TRBD2. CDR3 length: 16 amino acids. Per germline, CDR1 KGHDR and CDR2 SFDVKD. With 4 bases clipped from V and 0 bases from J, the junction kept 3 bases outside the gene matches. The CDR3 DNA reads as TGTGCCACCAGTGACGGACTAGCGAGCTCCTACAATGAGCAGTTCTTC. Translated: CATSDGLASSYNEQFF.

The gene calls are TRBV6-6 and TRBJ1-6; D is possibly TRBD1 (5 bases). Germline V CDR1 and CDR2: MNHNY, SVGAGI (reference sequence). There are 17 residues in the CDR3. Trimming pared 0 bases from V and 14 bases from J, leaving 23 bases between. This CDR3 reads CASSYSNVDTGGSTLHF. The CDR3 DNA reads TGTGCCAGCAGTTACTCCAACGTTGATACAGGTGGGAGCACCCTCCACTTT.

The chain has TRBV14 and TRBJ2-3; perhaps TRBD1 as D (6 bases). The ends were cut back, 1 base at V and 11 bases at J, with 10 bases in the middle. The V gene's germline CDR1 is SGHDN and CDR2 FVKESK. This CDR3 is 12 amino acids long. The CDR3 coding sequence is TGTGCCAGCAGCCAAGCTCCGGGACAGCAGTATTTT. Its translation: CASSQAPGQQYF.

This rearrangement joins TRBV7-2 to TRBJ2-7; 9 positions agree with TRBD1. Germline CDR1 SGHTA, CDR2 FQGNSA. With V trimmed by 1 base and J by 9 bases, 13 bases remained unmatched. The CDR3 runs to 16 residues. The CDR3 bases are TGTGCCAGCAGCTTAGGAGGGACAGGGCCCGGCAGTAGGCAGTACTTC. Protein product: CASSLGGTGPGSRQYF.

The chain recombines TRBV29-1 with TRBJ1-3; the D is unclear. V dropped 6 bases and J dropped 3 bases, with 6 bases sitting between them. The CDR3 runs to 11 residues. Germline-derived CDR1 and CDR2 are SQVTM and ANQGSEA. CDR3 in DNA: TGCAGCGTATTCATTGGAAACACCATATATTTT. Protein product: CSVFIGNTIYF.

The V and J genes are TRBV5-6 and TRBJ1-1; D is unclear. V lost 6 bases and J 1 base, leaving 16 bases between the germline ends. The CDR3 has 15 amino acids. CDR1 and CDR2 from the germline V gene are SGHDT and YYEEEE. The CDR3 loop is CASTPFGMPNTEAFF. The CDR3 coding sequence is TGTGCCAGCACCCCCTTCGGAATGCCGAACACTGAAGCTTTCTTT.

This clonotype came up many times. The chain couples TRBV29-1 to TRBJ2-5; D unclear. V shed 3 bases and J shed 4 bases, with 15 bases lying between them. Germline CDR1 is SQVTM and CDR2 is ANQGSEA. This CDR3 region has 14 residues. CDR3 residues: CSVEWNSWGETQYF. CDR3 DNA sequence: TGCAGCGTTGAGTGGAACAGCTGGGGAGAGACCCAGTACTTC.